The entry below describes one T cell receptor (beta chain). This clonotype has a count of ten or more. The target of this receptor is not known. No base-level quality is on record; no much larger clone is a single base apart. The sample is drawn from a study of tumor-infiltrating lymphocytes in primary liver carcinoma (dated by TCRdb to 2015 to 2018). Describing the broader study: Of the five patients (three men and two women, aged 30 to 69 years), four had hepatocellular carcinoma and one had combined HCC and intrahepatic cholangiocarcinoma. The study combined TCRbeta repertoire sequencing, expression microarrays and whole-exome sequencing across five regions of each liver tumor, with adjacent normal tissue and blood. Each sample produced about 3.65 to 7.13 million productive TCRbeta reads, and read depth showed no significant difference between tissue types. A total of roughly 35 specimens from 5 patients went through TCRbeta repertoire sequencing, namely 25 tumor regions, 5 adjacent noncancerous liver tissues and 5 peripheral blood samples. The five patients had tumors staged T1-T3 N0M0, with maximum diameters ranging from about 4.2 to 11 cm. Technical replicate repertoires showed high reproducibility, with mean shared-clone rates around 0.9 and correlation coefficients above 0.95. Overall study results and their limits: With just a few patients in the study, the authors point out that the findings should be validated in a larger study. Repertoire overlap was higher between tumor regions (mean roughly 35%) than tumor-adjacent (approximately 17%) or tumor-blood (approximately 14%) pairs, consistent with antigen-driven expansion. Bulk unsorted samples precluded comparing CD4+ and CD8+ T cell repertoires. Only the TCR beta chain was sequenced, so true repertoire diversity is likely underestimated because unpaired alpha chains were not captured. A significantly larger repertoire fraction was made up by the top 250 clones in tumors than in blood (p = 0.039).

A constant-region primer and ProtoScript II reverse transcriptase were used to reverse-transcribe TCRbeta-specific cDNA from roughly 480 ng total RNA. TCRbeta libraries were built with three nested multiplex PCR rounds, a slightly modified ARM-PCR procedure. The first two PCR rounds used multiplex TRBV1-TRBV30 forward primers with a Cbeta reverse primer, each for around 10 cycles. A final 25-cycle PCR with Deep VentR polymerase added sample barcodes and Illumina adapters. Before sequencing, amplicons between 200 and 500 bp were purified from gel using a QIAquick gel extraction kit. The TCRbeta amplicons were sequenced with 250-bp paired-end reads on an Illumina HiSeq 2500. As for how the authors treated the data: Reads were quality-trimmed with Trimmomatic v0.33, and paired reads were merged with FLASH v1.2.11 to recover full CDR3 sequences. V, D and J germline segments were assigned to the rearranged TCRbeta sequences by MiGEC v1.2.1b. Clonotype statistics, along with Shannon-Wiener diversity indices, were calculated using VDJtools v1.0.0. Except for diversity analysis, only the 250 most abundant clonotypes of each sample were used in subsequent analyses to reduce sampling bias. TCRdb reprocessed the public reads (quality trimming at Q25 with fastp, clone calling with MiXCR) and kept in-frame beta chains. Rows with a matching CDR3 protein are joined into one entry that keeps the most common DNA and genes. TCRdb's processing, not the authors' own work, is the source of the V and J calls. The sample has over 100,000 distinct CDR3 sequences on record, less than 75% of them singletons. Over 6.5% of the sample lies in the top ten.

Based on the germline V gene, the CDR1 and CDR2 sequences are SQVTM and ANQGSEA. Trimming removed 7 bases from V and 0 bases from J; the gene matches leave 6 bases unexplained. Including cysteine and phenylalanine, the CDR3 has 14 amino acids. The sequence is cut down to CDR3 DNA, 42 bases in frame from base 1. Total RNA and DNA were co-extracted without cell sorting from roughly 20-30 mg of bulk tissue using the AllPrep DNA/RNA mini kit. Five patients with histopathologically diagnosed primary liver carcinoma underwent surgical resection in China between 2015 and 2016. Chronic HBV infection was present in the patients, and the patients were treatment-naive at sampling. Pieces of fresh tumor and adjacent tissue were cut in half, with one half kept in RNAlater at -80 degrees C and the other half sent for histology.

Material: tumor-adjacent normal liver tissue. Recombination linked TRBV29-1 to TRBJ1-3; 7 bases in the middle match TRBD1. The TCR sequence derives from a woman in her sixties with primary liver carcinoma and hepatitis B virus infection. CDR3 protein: CSGQTGPSGNTIYF. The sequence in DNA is TGCAGCGGGCAGACAGGGCCCTCTGGAAACACCATATATTTT.